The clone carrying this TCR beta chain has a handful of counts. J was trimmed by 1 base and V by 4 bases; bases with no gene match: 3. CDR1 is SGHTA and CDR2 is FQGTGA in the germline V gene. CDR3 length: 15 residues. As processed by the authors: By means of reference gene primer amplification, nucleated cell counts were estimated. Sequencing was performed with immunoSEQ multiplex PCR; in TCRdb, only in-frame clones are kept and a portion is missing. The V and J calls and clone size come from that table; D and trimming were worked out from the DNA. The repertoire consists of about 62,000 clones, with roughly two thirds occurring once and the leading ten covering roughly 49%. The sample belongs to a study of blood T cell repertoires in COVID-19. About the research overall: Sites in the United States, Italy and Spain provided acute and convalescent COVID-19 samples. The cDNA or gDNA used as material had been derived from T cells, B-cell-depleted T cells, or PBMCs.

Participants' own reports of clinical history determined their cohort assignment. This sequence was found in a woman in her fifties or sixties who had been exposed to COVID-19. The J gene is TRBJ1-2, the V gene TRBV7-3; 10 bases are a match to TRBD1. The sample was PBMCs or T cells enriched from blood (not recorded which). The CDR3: CASSSTGGLNYGYTF. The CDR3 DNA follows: TGTGCCAGCAGCTCGACAGGGGGCCTTAACTATGGCTACACCTTC.